The 2 T cell receptor beta chains presented below share a single source sample, sequenced in a study of T cells in Graves' hyperthyroidism and ophthalmopathy. The source material, RNA transcripts, was used to amplify TCR beta CDR3 regions. Primed by the HTBI set, a first-round RT-PCR was run on the TCR CDR3. TCRdb called the multiplex PCR reads again in MiXCR, with one record for every CDR3 protein. In the table there are hundreds of thousands of distinct CDR3 sequences, more than 14% of which are singletons. Sequencing input: blood. The source is a woman in her fifties or sixties with Graves' ophthalmopathy.

The table lists this clonotype with many counts. The chain is built from TRBV7-2 and TRBJ1-1, with D perhaps matching TRBD1 (5 bases). Germline CDR1 SGHTA, CDR2 FQGNSA. This CDR3 is built from 13 residues. Deletions cut 5 bases from V and 4 bases from J, with 11 bases between. CDR3: CASSPQVGTEAFF. CDR3 DNA sequence: TGTGCCAGCAGCCCACAGGTCGGCACTGAAGCTTTCTTT.

This clonotype was counted ten times or more. The gene calls are TRBV7-2 and TRBJ2-3, with a tentative D call TRBD1 (6 bases). Germline CDR1 SGHTA, CDR2 FQGNSA. Trimming took 5 bases from V and 6 from J, leaving 12 bases between them. This CDR3 has 13 residues. This CDR3 reads CASSQGGGDTQYF. The DNA for the CDR3 is TGTGCCAGCAGCCAAGGGGGTGGGGATACGCAGTATTTT.